Listed here are 6 T cell receptor beta chains from one sample, sequenced in a study of T cell clonality in common variable immunodeficiency. Their recognized antigens are unknown. Whole-study results and caveats: Reportedly, TCR beta sequences from common variable immunodeficiency showed fewer deletions and N-nucleotide insertions.

The assay was immunoSEQ multiplex PCR, and TCRdb's table has in-frame clones only and misses some. This repertoire holds around 30,000 clones, and none appear only once. Sequenced: peripheral blood mononuclear cells. These receptors came from a human donor with common variable immunodeficiency.

Points on this clone: The CDR3 end lies 3 residues beyond the end of the read and is filled in from the germline J gene. The chain couples TRBV11-2 to TRBJ2-5, with unresolved D. The V gene lost 2 bases and the J gene lost 1 base, with 11 bases spanning the gap. The CDR3 spans 15 residues. CDR1 and CDR2 from the germline V gene are SGHAT and FQNNGV. The CDR3 protein is CASSLRVSIQETQYF. The covered CDR3 bases are TGTGCCAGCAGCTTAAGGGTCAGTATCCAAGAGACC.

This clone came up a few times. The read ends 3 residues early relative to the CDR3; the germline J gene fills the gap. The chain combines TRBV2 with TRBJ1-6; 7 bases match TRBD1. CDR1 and CDR2 from the germline V gene are SNHLY and FYNNEI. This CDR3 is 14 amino acids long. Losses at the gene ends were 8 bases for V and 9 bases for J; bases not matched to a gene: 10. CDR3 amino acids: CASWGQLFTSPLHF. CDR3 bases read: TGTGCCAGCTGGGGACAGCTATTTACTTCACCC.

Many counts were recorded for this clone. Read sequence stops 3 residues before the CDR3 end, and the germline J gene provides the missing end. The J gene is TRBJ2-2, the V gene TRBV7-3; 7 bases line up with TRBD1. The CDR3 contains 15 residues. The ends lost 5 bases at V and 7 bases at J; junction bases unmatched: 10. CDR1 and CDR2 from the germline V gene are SGHTA and FQGTGA. The DNA read from the CDR3 is TGTGCCAGCAGCCTAGCAGGGGGAAGAATCGGGGAG. Protein product: CASSLAGGRIGE. The full-length CDR3 reads as CASSLAGGRIGELFF.

This clone occurred a few times. The CDR3 goes on 3 residues after the read ends, and that part is filled in from the germline J gene. The V gene is TRBV13, the J gene TRBJ1-2, with D possibly being TRBD1 (5 bases). The CDR3 is 15 amino acids. Trimming took 5 bases from V and 7 from J, leaving 20 bases between them. CDR1 PRHDT and CDR2 FYEKMQ come from the germline V gene (reference sequence). The CDR3 sequence is CASSPTGSSGRGYTF. CDR3 DNA, as far as it was read: TGTGCCAGCAGCCCTACAGGAAGCAGTGGACGTGGC.

This clone was observed at least ten times. CDR3 DNA, as far as it was read: TGTGCCAGCAGCCTCATACCCCGGGACAGCCCCTACAATGAG. It yields the protein CASSLIPRDSPYNE. The full CDR3 protein is CASSLIPRDSPYNEQFF. V is TRBV7-3 and J is TRBJ2-1, with 7 bases matching TRBD1. The sequence runs out 3 residues before the end of the CDR3; the remainder is reconstructed from the germline J gene. Germline CDR1 SGHTA, CDR2 FQGTGA. Trimming took 5 bases from V and 2 from J; bases not matched to a gene: 12. CDR3 length equals 17 residues.

This clone was picked up a small number of times. The CDR3 end is not reached by the read, which stops 3 residues before it; the germline J gene fills it in. The chain joins TRBV2 to TRBJ2-3; 8 nucleotides match TRBD2. There are 15 residues in the CDR3. V dropped 5 bases and J dropped 0; count of bases not matched to a gene: 4. The germline V gene has CDR1 SNHLY and CDR2 FYNNEI. Partial CDR3 DNA: TGTGCCAGCAGTCGTGCTAGCGGGAGCACAGATACG. As protein: CASSRASGSTDT. The complete CDR3 sequence is CASSRASGSTDTQYF.